This is a list of T cell receptor beta chains from one sample in a study of patients and donors after allogeneic stem cell transplantation. TCRdb reprocessed the RT-PCR reads via MiXCR and lists one record per CDR3 protein. The data contain about 72,000 distinct CDR3 sequences, approximately 25% of them seen just once; the ten biggest clones take up around 27%. The source material was blood, either unsorted or a sorted T cell fraction (not recorded which). These receptors all stem from a human donor who was either an allogeneic HSCT recipient or a stem cell or donor lymphocyte infusion donor (not recorded which). It is not recorded whose cells these are; they may come from a transplant donor. The CDR3 runs from the conserved cysteine through the conserved F or W. A D gene is named only where the DNA matches it firmly. Rows give clone size only sometimes, using once, few, many, or a class for an expanded clone.

abundance: few; d_gene: .; j_gene: TRBJ1-2; v_gene: TRBV29-1; CDR3nt: TGCAGCGTTGGACAGAGAGACTATGGCTACACCTTC; CDR3aa: CSVGQRDYGYTF
abundance: .; d_gene: TRBD2; j_gene: TRBJ2-3; v_gene: TRBV5-1; CDR3nt: TGCGCCAGCAGCTTTGGGGCTAGCGGGATAGTGGGAGATACGCAGTATTTT; CDR3aa: CASSFGASGIVGDTQYF
abundance: few; d_gene: TRBD1; j_gene: TRBJ1-5; v_gene: TRBV7-3; CDR3nt: TGTGCCAGCAGCTTTGTGGGTAGACAGGGAAGTCAGCCCCAGCATTTT; CDR3aa: CASSFVGRQGSQPQHF
abundance: many; d_gene: .; j_gene: TRBJ2-1; v_gene: TRBV4-2; CDR3nt: TGTGCCAGCAGCCAAGATTGGAGGGACTCCTACAATGAGCAGTTCTTC; CDR3aa: CASSQDWRDSYNEQFF
abundance: few; d_gene: .; j_gene: TRBJ2-2; v_gene: TRBV6-5; CDR3nt: TGTGCCAGCACACCTTCACGGGGGGCGCACACCGGGGAGCTGTTTTTT; CDR3aa: CASTPSRGAHTGELFF
abundance: few; d_gene: .; j_gene: TRBJ1-1; v_gene: TRBV9; CDR3nt: TGTGCCAGCAGCGTGGCGGCACTCTTCACTGAAGCTTTCTTT; CDR3aa: CASSVAALFTEAFF
abundance: .; d_gene: TRBD2; j_gene: TRBJ2-1; v_gene: TRBV5-5; CDR3nt: TGTGCCAGCCATTCCGGGACTAGCCCTCACAATGAGCAGTTCTTC; CDR3aa: CASHSGTSPHNEQFF
abundance: .; d_gene: .; j_gene: TRBJ1-4; v_gene: TRBV12-3/TRBV12-4; CDR3nt: TGTGCCAGCAGGGCCTGGGACTTGGGTGAAAAACTGTTTTTT; CDR3aa: CASRAWDLGEKLFF
abundance: few; d_gene: TRBD1; j_gene: TRBJ1-1; v_gene: TRBV6-2/TRBV6-3; CDR3nt: TGTGCCAGCAGTTACCCGGGACAGTCAGCTTTCTTT; CDR3aa: CASSYPGQSAFF
abundance: .; d_gene: TRBD1; j_gene: TRBJ2-5; v_gene: TRBV4-1; CDR3nt: TGCGCCAGCAGCCAAGCACAGGGGAATTGGGAGACCCAGTACTTC; CDR3aa: CASSQAQGNWETQYF
abundance: .; d_gene: .; j_gene: TRBJ2-4; v_gene: TRBV6-5; CDR3nt: TGTGCCAGCACGGCTGCTGGAAACATTCAGTACTTC; CDR3aa: CASTAAGNIQYF
abundance: few; d_gene: .; j_gene: TRBJ1-1; v_gene: TRBV20-1; CDR3nt: TGCAGTGCCAGATACGGGGGCTGGGCTGAAGCTTTCTTT; CDR3aa: CSARYGGWAEAFF
abundance: few; d_gene: TRBD1; j_gene: TRBJ1-6; v_gene: TRBV4-3; CDR3nt: TGCGCCAGCAGCCAAGGGCGACAGGGGAAAAATTCACCCCTCCACTTT; CDR3aa: CASSQGRQGKNSPLHF
abundance: .; d_gene: .; j_gene: TRBJ1-5; v_gene: TRBV6-5; CDR3nt: TGTGCCAGCTCCGCTTATAGCAATCAGCCCCAGCATTTT; CDR3aa: CASSAYSNQPQHF
abundance: .; d_gene: .; j_gene: TRBJ2-5; v_gene: TRBV5-1; CDR3nt: TGCGCCAGCAGCACACCGGGACCCGTTGGGCAAGAGACCCAGTACTTC; CDR3aa: CASSTPGPVGQETQYF
abundance: .; d_gene: .; j_gene: TRBJ1-1; v_gene: TRBV5-5; CDR3nt: TGTGCCAGCAGCTTGTTTGAGGGGATAAACACTGAAGCTTTCTTT; CDR3aa: CASSLFEGINTEAFF
abundance: .; d_gene: .; j_gene: TRBJ1-6; v_gene: TRBV20-1; CDR3nt: TGCAGTGCTAGACCTCGAGAGGGGTCACCCCTCCACTTT; CDR3aa: CSARPREGSPLHF
abundance: .; d_gene: .; j_gene: TRBJ2-2; v_gene: TRBV11-2; CDR3nt: TGTGCCAGCAGCTTAGTTCTGAGGGCATCCACCGGGGAGCTGTTTTTT; CDR3aa: CASSLVLRASTGELFF
abundance: .; d_gene: .; j_gene: TRBJ1-1; v_gene: TRBV7-6; CDR3nt: TGTGCCAGCAGCTTAGCACCAGGACACACTGAAGCTTTCTTT; CDR3aa: CASSLAPGHTEAFF
abundance: .; d_gene: .; j_gene: TRBJ2-3; v_gene: TRBV24-1; CDR3nt: TGTGCCACCAGTGATCCTGGGACTGACGCAGATACGCAGTATTTT; CDR3aa: CATSDPGTDADTQYF
abundance: .; d_gene: .; j_gene: TRBJ2-3; v_gene: TRBV29-1; CDR3nt: TGCAGCGTTGCTGGCCCAAGGGAGTCTAGCACAGATACGCAGTATTTT; CDR3aa: CSVAGPRESSTDTQYF
abundance: few; d_gene: TRBD2; j_gene: TRBJ2-3; v_gene: TRBV12-3/TRBV12-4; CDR3nt: TGTGCCACCTCTCCGGGACTAGCACAAGATACGCAGTATTTT; CDR3aa: CATSPGLAQDTQYF
abundance: .; d_gene: .; j_gene: TRBJ2-1; v_gene: TRBV7-6; CDR3nt: TGTGCCAGCAGCGCCCGACTAGAGGGCGGTGTGTTCTTC; CDR3aa: CASSARLEGGVFF
abundance: few; d_gene: .; j_gene: TRBJ1-1; v_gene: TRBV12-3/TRBV12-4; CDR3nt: TGTGCCACTTCTTTGGGGATGAACACTGAAGCTTTCTTT; CDR3aa: CATSLGMNTEAFF
abundance: .; d_gene: .; j_gene: TRBJ2-2; v_gene: TRBV4-1; CDR3nt: TGCGCCAGCAGCCAAGAAAGCGGCAGGGACACCGGGGAGCTGTTTTTT; CDR3aa: CASSQESGRDTGELFF
abundance: few; d_gene: TRBD2; j_gene: TRBJ2-1; v_gene: TRBV6-2/TRBV6-3; CDR3nt: TGTGCCAGCAGCCCAGAGGGTAGCGGGAGTTATAATGAGCAGTTCTTC; CDR3aa: CASSPEGSGSYNEQFF
abundance: .; d_gene: TRBD1; j_gene: TRBJ1-3; v_gene: TRBV10-3; CDR3nt: TGTGCCATCAGTGAGATACGGATGACAGGGGGAAACACCATATATTTT; CDR3aa: CAISEIRMTGGNTIYF
abundance: .; d_gene: .; j_gene: TRBJ1-1; v_gene: TRBV21-1; CDR3nt: TGTGCCAGCAGCAAGCCCGCAGGGGCTCACACTGAAGCTTTCTTT; CDR3aa: CASSKPAGAHTEAFF
abundance: .; d_gene: TRBD2; j_gene: TRBJ2-7; v_gene: TRBV20-1; CDR3nt: TGCAGTGCTAGCCCGACTAGCGGGGTAAACGAGCAGTACTTC; CDR3aa: CSASPTSGVNEQYF
abundance: .; d_gene: .; j_gene: TRBJ1-5; v_gene: TRBV24-1; CDR3nt: TGTGCCACCAGTGATCCCGGGACACCGAATCAGCCCCAGCATTTT; CDR3aa: CATSDPGTPNQPQHF
abundance: many; d_gene: .; j_gene: TRBJ1-3; v_gene: TRBV12-3/TRBV12-4; CDR3nt: TGTGCCAGCAGTATACAGGGAACTGGAAACACCATATATTTT; CDR3aa: CASSIQGTGNTIYF
abundance: .; d_gene: .; j_gene: TRBJ1-1; v_gene: TRBV29-1; CDR3nt: TGCAGCGCCCAACAGGGTAAGACTGAAGCTTTCTTT; CDR3aa: CSAQQGKTEAFF
abundance: .; d_gene: TRBD1; j_gene: TRBJ2-1; v_gene: TRBV20-1; CDR3nt: TGCAGTGCTCACCTCATTCTGACAGGGGGCCGCTACAATGAGCAGTTCTTC; CDR3aa: CSAHLILTGGRYNEQFF
abundance: few; d_gene: TRBD1; j_gene: TRBJ2-3; v_gene: TRBV6-6; CDR3nt: TGTGCCAGCACCCGGGACAGCGGCACAGATACGCAGTATTTT; CDR3aa: CASTRDSGTDTQYF
abundance: few; d_gene: .; j_gene: TRBJ1-4; v_gene: TRBV25-1; CDR3nt: TGTGCCAGCAGTGAATTGGGGGGGCGCTGGGAAAAACTGTTTTTT; CDR3aa: CASSELGGRWEKLFF
abundance: .; d_gene: .; j_gene: TRBJ1-1; v_gene: TRBV20-1; CDR3nt: TGCAGTGCTCGACGTGGTTGGGACACTGAAGCTTTCTTT; CDR3aa: CSARRGWDTEAFF
abundance: .; d_gene: TRBD1; j_gene: TRBJ1-3; v_gene: TRBV6-6; CDR3nt: TGTGCCAGCAGGGGACAGGGACAGAGGGCATACACCATATATTTT; CDR3aa: CASRGQGQRAYTIYF
abundance: many; d_gene: .; j_gene: TRBJ2-3; v_gene: TRBV5-1; CDR3nt: TGCGCCAGCAGCTTGGATACTAGGGCAGATACGCAGTATTTT; CDR3aa: CASSLDTRADTQYF
abundance: .; d_gene: .; j_gene: TRBJ1-1; v_gene: TRBV19; CDR3nt: TGTGCCAGCCGGGACTATGACACTGAAGCTTTCTTT; CDR3aa: CASRDYDTEAFF
abundance: few; d_gene: TRBD1; j_gene: TRBJ1-6; v_gene: TRBV4-3; CDR3nt: TGCGCCAGCAGCCAAGATCTTACAGGGGGCCCCGATAATTCACCCCTCCACTTT; CDR3aa: CASSQDLTGGPDNSPLHF
abundance: many; d_gene: TRBD1; j_gene: TRBJ2-1; v_gene: TRBV7-3; CDR3nt: TGTGCCAGCAGCTCGGACAGGGGTAATGAGCAGTTCTTC; CDR3aa: CASSSDRGNEQFF
abundance: .; d_gene: .; j_gene: TRBJ2-7; v_gene: TRBV9; CDR3nt: TGTGCCAGCAGCGTAGAGGGACGGAACTACGAGCAGTACTTC; CDR3aa: CASSVEGRNYEQYF
abundance: .; d_gene: .; j_gene: TRBJ1-3; v_gene: TRBV2; CDR3nt: TGTGCCAGCAGACAGGGTTCTGGAAACACCATATATTTT; CDR3aa: CASRQGSGNTIYF
abundance: .; d_gene: .; j_gene: TRBJ2-5; v_gene: TRBV27; CDR3nt: TGTGCCACCCAACTCCGCGTAGACGAGGGCCAAGAGACCCAGTACTTC; CDR3aa: CATQLRVDEGQETQYF
abundance: few; d_gene: .; j_gene: TRBJ2-1; v_gene: TRBV18; CDR3nt: TGTGCCAGCTCACCACCACCCATCTACAATGAGCAGTTCTTC; CDR3aa: CASSPPPIYNEQFF
abundance: few; d_gene: TRBD1; j_gene: TRBJ1-5; v_gene: TRBV12-3/TRBV12-4; CDR3nt: TGTGCCAGCAGCCTGGACAGGGGTAGCAATCAGCCCCAGCATTTT; CDR3aa: CASSLDRGSNQPQHF
abundance: once; d_gene: TRBD1; j_gene: TRBJ2-2; v_gene: TRBV10-3; CDR3nt: TGTGCCATCAGTGAGCCCAGACAGGGGACGAACACCGGGGAGCTGTTTTTT; CDR3aa: CAISEPRQGTNTGELFF
abundance: few; d_gene: .; j_gene: TRBJ2-7; v_gene: TRBV5-1; CDR3nt: TGCGCCAGCAGTCAGGGGACCTCCTACGAGCAGTACTTC; CDR3aa: CASSQGTSYEQYF
abundance: .; d_gene: .; j_gene: TRBJ2-7; v_gene: TRBV20-1; CDR3nt: TGCAGTGCTAGAATACGAATCCACGAGCAGTACTTC; CDR3aa: CSARIRIHEQYF
abundance: .; d_gene: TRBD1; j_gene: TRBJ1-2; v_gene: TRBV5-5; CDR3nt: TGTGCCAGCAGCTTGCGAAGGGGGGACAGCCATCTCCGAGTGGCTAACTATGGCTACACCTTC; CDR3aa: CASSLRRGDSHLRVANYGYTF
abundance: .; d_gene: TRBD2; j_gene: TRBJ2-3; v_gene: TRBV5-1; CDR3nt: TGCGCCAGCAGCTATCCGGGGGGGCCTACAGATACGCAGTATTTT; CDR3aa: CASSYPGGPTDTQYF
abundance: .; d_gene: .; j_gene: TRBJ2-5; v_gene: TRBV28; CDR3nt: TGTGCCAGCAGGGAGGGGCAAGAGACCCAGTACTTC; CDR3aa: CASREGQETQYF